What follows is one T cell receptor (beta chain) and its context. This sample is drawn from a study of blood T cell repertoires in COVID-19. Study-level information: Samples of COVID-19 (acute and convalescent) were obtained from the United States, Italy and Spain. The cDNA or gDNA used as material had been derived from T cells, B-cell-depleted T cells, or PBMCs.

TCRdb keeps only in-frame clones here, not all; method: immunoSEQ multiplex PCR. The repertoire holds 130,000 to 150,000 clones, with 84% as singletons. This CDR3 is 12 amino acids long. Germline values: CDR1 LGHDT, CDR2 YNNKEL (reference sequence). Trimming pared 4 bases from V and 12 bases from J, leaving 13 bases between. This chain connects TRBV3-1 (or the pseudogene TRBV3-2) to TRBJ2-1, with D maybe TRBD2 (6 bases). The sequence was collected from a human donor in a cohort sampled during active COVID-19. Sequenced: peripheral blood. Written as DNA, the CDR3 is TGTGCCAGCAGCCCCCAGGACTACCCGCAGTTCTTC. It specifies CASSPQDYPQFF.